The present T cell receptor beta chain was sequenced within a study of regulatory T cells in long-lasting Graves disease. Regarding the study as a whole: Persistent disease samples used TRBV28, TRBJ1-2 and TRBJ2-5 preferentially. Thyroid tissue was not studied; only peripheral blood was. Patients whose Graves' disease persisted exhibited lower TCR diversity than those newly diagnosed.

This clonotype was seen only once. Its antigen is currently unknown. Time point reported: persistent/refractory GD, antithyroid drugs over 5 years with positive TRAb. RNA isolated from PBMCs was used to make the TCR library. Diagnosis followed American Thyroid Association guidelines for Graves' disease. Construction of TCR beta libraries relied on iRepertoire HTBI primers and on Arm-PCR targeting CDR3 regions. TCRdb recomputed calls from the multiplex PCR reads with MiXCR, one row per CDR3 protein. The data contain 350,000 to 500,000 distinct CDR3 sequences, 21% of them singletons. The CDR3 covers 15 residues. V shed 1 base and J shed 6 bases, with 13 bases lying between them. Germline CDR1 and CDR2: MNHEY and SMNVEV (reference sequence).

The source was peripheral blood mononuclear cells (PBMCs), collected when the disease was refractory, from a patient treated with antithyroid drugs. The genes are TRBV27 and TRBJ2-1, with D perhaps TRBD1 (6 bases). This receptor was taken from a female donor with Graves disease. This CDR3 reads CASSLWAGASNEQFF. In DNA form, the CDR3 reads TGTGCCAGCAGTTTATGGGCAGGGGCGAGCAATGAGCAGTTCTTC.